This T cell receptor (beta chain) was retrieved from a study of cytomegalovirus exposure and HLA in healthy donors (dated by TCRdb to about 2017). For the study in its entirety: An earlier analysis of more than 550 of the donors reported about 300 Gb of sequence data and 95 million to 130 million unique TCR beta sequences obtained from approximately 180 million T cells. About 330 gigabases of sequencing data and roughly 81 million unique TCR sequences made up an early release that covered approximately 700 HLA-typed donors. Of the roughly 400 genotyped donors, 65% to 90% fell in the genetic ancestry cluster associated with self-reported Caucasian donors. The study was designed to test whether signatures of past pathogen exposure could be identified by cataloging public T cell receptors. The study used immunosequencing to profile the T cell repertoires of several hundred subjects and linked those repertoires to cytomegalovirus serostatus. In addition to the first cohort of 666 subjects, a separate validation cohort of 130 or so different subjects was used. To predict cytomegalovirus infection status, the study combined high-throughput TCR immunosequencing, statistical association of individual TCRs with disease status, and machine learning. A later analysis re-analyzed previously published TCR beta repertoires from about 600 donors and added high-resolution HLA genotyping to study TCR occurrence patterns. The later analysis used no new phenotypic data to find candidate immune exposures, relying instead on TCR beta sequences and their occurrence across donors. An earlier analysis of 587 of the donors applied high-throughput TCR beta sequencing to assess whether each TCR beta V gene segment acted as functional or pseudogenic. Alongside the repertoire data, information on donor age, sex, ethnicity and CMV serostatus was compiled. A later genetic analysis took genome-wide SNP genotypes for about 55% of the 666 donors and used that subset as a discovery cohort. Every repertoire in the discovery cohort had been generated on one and the same sequencing platform. Class I and class II HLA loci were covered by the typing at four-digit resolution. The number of typed donors differed by locus: about 620-630 for A, B, C, DRB1 and DQB1; 500 to 550 for DQA1; fewer than 610 for DPA1; and roughly 490 for DPB1. Because of strong linkage in the cohort, five DR-DQ haplotypes were treated as single units for association and clustering. Among about 360 genotyped donors of the cohort, an average of about 240,000 unique TCR beta nucleotide sequences were sequenced per donor, approximately 20% of them non-productive.

The library was produced with the immunoSEQ multiplex PCR assay. A mixture of 60 forward primers for TCR Vbeta segments and 13 reverse primers for TCR Jbeta segments was used in the multiplex PCR. The CDR3 region of rearranged TCR beta genes was amplified from genomic DNA with a multiplex PCR assay. The amplified TCR beta libraries were sequenced on the Illumina HiSeq System as 87-base-pair reads. Per the source publication's procedure: Across the 600 to 700 repertoires, a later analysis counted tens of millions of unique TCR beta chains, 9.5 million to 12 million of which were shared by at least two donors. To remove PCR and sequencing errors, raw reads were error-corrected and collapsed into unique sequences using a nearest-neighbor algorithm that merged closely related sequences. V, D and J gene segments were assigned by aligning CDR3 sequences to IMGT reference sequences. For a sequence to be retained, at least a six-nucleotide match to both a V gene segment and a J gene segment was required. Rearrangements were called productive when the CDR3 lacked stop codons and stayed in frame with V and J; all others were non-productive. Following IMGT convention, CDR3 was defined as the stretch from the second conserved V-encoded cysteine up to the conserved J-encoded phenylalanine. In an earlier analysis of around 570 of the donors, sequences lacking an unambiguous match to a single V gene segment were excluded. In an earlier analysis of a few hundred of the donors, V segments were called functional above 56.7% productive rearrangements and were called segregating when the between-donor standard deviation exceeded 5%. To diagnose cytomegalovirus status from the catalog of TCR beta chain sequences, a statistical classification framework was built. A later analysis assigned V and J genes by comparing TCR nucleotide sequences with IMGT/GENE-DB human TR gene sequences. A later analysis assigned CDR3 sequences and most-parsimonious VDJ recombination scenarios with the TCRdist pipeline. A later analysis defined each TCR beta chain by its CDR3 amino acid sequence plus V-gene family, and excluded reads lacking a unique V-gene family. A later analysis removed several hundred highly shared, low-generation-probability nucleotide sequences to deal with suspected cross-contamination and a sequencing artifact. In a later analysis, a clonal expansion index was calculated for each public chain from normalized within-repertoire ranks of inferred template counts. A later analysis computed generation probabilities with a VDJ recombination model fitted to out-of-frame rearrangements, and checked the results against IGoR. In a later analysis, TCR-TCR, TCR-HLA and TCR-CMV co-occurrence was scored with hypergeometric tests, and a repertoire-size bias correction was applied to TCR pairs. False discovery rates were estimated in a later analysis by permuting HLA or CMV assignments 20 times. In a later analysis, co-occurring TCRs were grouped using DBSCAN, and TCRdist sequence similarity was added for clustering within HLA-allele-positive subsets. Repertoires with fewer than 30,000 or more than 120,000 public chains, plus five repertoires with anomalous nucleotide sharing, were excluded from co-occurrence clustering. TCRdb carries this immuneACCESS record with in-frame sequences only. Its versions omit some clonotypes, under half of them owing to an unresolved V gene in the studies checked, with the rest unexplained. V and J calls and clone size are those listed in that table; D and trimming were worked out from the DNA. Present in this sample are approximately 22,000 clones, around 73% of which were seen just once. The ten largest clones add up to under 8% of the sample.

Summary of the overall study and its limitations: An earlier analysis of 587 of the donors showed that most TCR beta V segments appeared in productive rearrangements either about 87% or about 30% of the time, which broadly matched IMGT annotations. In a later analysis, most CMV-associated TCR beta chains were found to appear HLA-restricted, with HLA associations seemingly driven largely by CMV exposure. At a false discovery rate of 0.05, a later analysis linked under 20,000 TCR beta sequences to specific HLA alleles. Some IMGT-functional V segments, including TRBV6-2 and TRBV6-3, could not be distinguished by the 87-base-pair reads and were therefore excluded. The presence/absence analyses assumed that sequencing depth was roughly uniform across donors, and that assumption may not be true. This cohort had only TCR beta chains sequenced, and the lack of alpha or paired-chain data limited which features could be detected. CMV serostatus was the only immune exposure information available for the cohort. A further reported finding was that TCR beta sequences accurately predicted the HLA-A and HLA-B alleles for most subjects in the first cohort. According to the authors, the approach could potentially be generalized to other disease states and immunological phenotypes. While some public TCRs were present in many individuals, most TCR sequences turned up only very rarely across donors. V-gene and J-gene trimming of TCR beta chains was associated with a missense DCLRE1C variant in a later genetic analysis, and the association was replicated in an independent cohort. Linkage disequilibrium might explain the correlated functional status among segregating V segments, but an unknown experimental factor could not be ruled out. The study listed 150 to 200 TCR beta chains as associated with cytomegalovirus. A few of the identified cytomegalovirus-associated TCR beta chains were confirmed in vitro to be specific for cytomegalovirus antigens. The earlier analysis of some 540 of the donors excluded roughly 17 rarely observed V segments, including chromosome 9 orphons, because counts were too low. In both the original and validation cohorts, the classifier was reported to diagnose cytomegalovirus status with high specificity and sensitivity. In a later analysis, several top co-occurrence clusters were reported to appear linked to parvovirus B19, influenza, CMV and Epstein-Barr virus. Assigning TCR associations to individual alleles was difficult when HLA alleles, especially DR and DQ, strongly co-occurred. In a later analysis, HLA-associated TCR beta chains showed more clonal expansion and lower generation probabilities than non-associated chains that were equally common. Because HLA typing was missing for some donors at each locus, association tests included only the typed subset. A later genetic analysis reported fewer N-insertions in productive TCRs among donors in an Asian-associated ancestry cluster than the roughly 720-donor mean. A later analysis found that TCR association rates varied across HLA loci, with DRB1 alleles showing the most associated TCRs and HLA-C alleles the fewest. A cluster of highly shared sequence variants was judged likely to represent a technical artifact of the sequencing pipeline.

CDR1 is given as MNHEY and CDR2 as SMNVEV, both from the germline V gene (reference sequence). The CDR3 spans 15 residues, from the cysteine through the phenylalanine. The DNA shown is the 45-base CDR3, in frame from base 1. Trimming takes 8 bases from V and 0 bases from J, and the germline ends sit 15 bases apart. In total, roughly 670 healthy bone marrow donors made up the cohort. All cohort members were sampled while nominally healthy, although unrecorded immune exposures were likely present. The donor was CMV seronegative and was included in the group of about 350 seronegative cohort members. A peripheral blood sample was collected from each donor, and TCR beta sequencing was performed on peripheral blood mononuclear cells. The Qiagen DNeasy Blood Extraction Kit was used to extract genomic DNA from the blood cell samples. To note about this clone: The specificity of this receptor is unknown. The record has no base qualities; no much larger clone is one base away.

This sequence originates from a man between 60 and 70 years old in good health and CMV-seronegative. This chain is built from TRBV27 and TRBJ2-3, with TRBD2 perhaps the D gene, on 5 matching bases. Sequencing input: PBMCs. The CDR3 in this case is CASGRLYASTDTQYF. The DNA is TGTGCCAGCGGAAGACTATACGCTAGCACAGATACGCAGTATTTT.